The rows below give T cell receptor beta chains drawn from one sample of a study of OX40 agonist ivuxolimab in advanced cancers. Assay used: immunoSEQ multiplex PCR; TCRdb lists only in-frame clones, some missing. Found here are about 19,000 clones, 84% of them singletons; the top ten hold about 3.7%. This specimen was CD4+ or CD8+ T cells sorted from blood, taken in a trial of the OX40 agonist ivuxolimab. The receptors originated from an adult with an advanced solid tumor such as melanoma, head and neck, liver or kidney cancer. CDR3s include the opening cysteine and the closing phenylalanine or tryptophan. Each record gives: clone size, D gene, V gene, J gene, CDR3 DNA, CDR3 protein. The D gene is left open where the match is weak. Rows may omit the clone size; those that give it use once, few, many or a size class.

clone_size: -
d_call: -
v_call: TRBV29-1
j_call: TRBJ1-1
cdr3_nt: TGCAGCGTTGAAGGTACAGCTTTCTTT
cdr3_aa: CSVEGTAFF

clone_size: -
d_call: TRBD1
v_call: TRBV5-1
j_call: TRBJ2-1
cdr3_nt: TGCGCCAGCAGCACTAGGGACAGGGGGCGATACAATGAGCAGTTCTTC
cdr3_aa: CASSTRDRGRYNEQFF

clone_size: few
d_call: TRBD2
v_call: TRBV27
j_call: TRBJ2-1
cdr3_nt: TGTGCCAGCGGGACTAGCGGGACGGGTGGGCAGTTCTTC
cdr3_aa: CASGTSGTGGQFF

clone_size: -
d_call: TRBD1
v_call: TRBV10-3
j_call: TRBJ1-4
cdr3_nt: TGTGCCATCAGTAAAGGGGGGACAGGGGGCAAGGTTAATGAAAAACTGTTTTTT
cdr3_aa: CAISKGGTGGKVNEKLFF

clone_size: -
d_call: TRBD1
v_call: TRBV28
j_call: TRBJ2-7
cdr3_nt: TGTGCCAGCAGGAACCAGGGACAGGCCTACGAGCAGTACTTC
cdr3_aa: CASRNQGQAYEQYF

clone_size: -
d_call: -
v_call: TRBV18
j_call: TRBJ2-7
cdr3_nt: TGTGCCAGCTCACCACGGACAGGGCGCGGGAGCTACGAGCAGTACTTC
cdr3_aa: CASSPRTGRGSYEQYF

clone_size: -
d_call: -
v_call: TRBV7-2
j_call: TRBJ2-7
cdr3_nt: TGTGCCAGCAGCTCAGCATCCTACTCCTACGAGCAGTACTTC
cdr3_aa: CASSSASYSYEQYF

clone_size: -
d_call: -
v_call: TRBV6-5
j_call: TRBJ1-6
cdr3_nt: TGTGCCAGCAGGGCAGGTGAAGCACCCCTCCACTTT
cdr3_aa: CASRAGEAPLHF

clone_size: -
d_call: TRBD2
v_call: TRBV19
j_call: TRBJ2-1
cdr3_nt: TGTGCCAGTAGCTTCGGGAGCGGGAGAGTCGGAAGGAATGAGCAGTTCTTC
cdr3_aa: CASSFGSGRVGRNEQFF

clone_size: -
d_call: -
v_call: TRBV15
j_call: TRBJ2-1
cdr3_nt: TGTGCCACCAGCAAGGGAGTCTACAATGAGCAGTTCTTC
cdr3_aa: CATSKGVYNEQFF

clone_size: -
d_call: -
v_call: TRBV9
j_call: TRBJ2-3
cdr3_nt: TGTGCCAGCAGCGTAGGCGGGCTGGCGGATACGCAGTATTTT
cdr3_aa: CASSVGGLADTQYF

clone_size: -
d_call: -
v_call: TRBV5-6
j_call: TRBJ2-4
cdr3_nt: TGTGCCAGCTCCTTTAAGATGATTCGGGACAAGGCCGACATAGGGGCTCAGTACTTC
cdr3_aa: CASSFKMIRDKADIGAQYF

clone_size: medium-sized
d_call: -
v_call: TRBV13
j_call: TRBJ2-7
cdr3_nt: TGTGCCAGCAGCCTGCGACTAGGACACGAGCAGTACTTC
cdr3_aa: CASSLRLGHEQYF

clone_size: -
d_call: -
v_call: TRBV19
j_call: TRBJ1-1
cdr3_nt: TGTGCCAGTAGTACTCAGGGTCCTCACACTGAAGCTTTCTTT
cdr3_aa: CASSTQGPHTEAFF

clone_size: once
d_call: TRBD2
v_call: TRBV14
j_call: TRBJ2-7
cdr3_nt: TGTGCCAGCAGCCGGTGGGGGGGACTAGCGGGCAGATCCTACGAGCAGTACTTC
cdr3_aa: CASSRWGGLAGRSYEQYF

clone_size: -
d_call: TRBD1
v_call: TRBV7-6
j_call: TRBJ2-3
cdr3_nt: TGTGCCAGCCGTCCCGGGACAGCCGTAGATACGCAGTATTTT
cdr3_aa: CASRPGTAVDTQYF

clone_size: -
d_call: TRBD1
v_call: TRBV7-9
j_call: TRBJ1-3
cdr3_nt: TGTGCCAGCAGCCAGCCGGGACAGGGTCTTTCGGGAAACACCATATATTTT
cdr3_aa: CASSQPGQGLSGNTIYF

clone_size: -
d_call: TRBD1
v_call: TRBV5-1
j_call: TRBJ2-7
cdr3_nt: TGCGCCAGCAGCGTAGACAGGGGAGTATACGAGCAGTACTTC
cdr3_aa: CASSVDRGVYEQYF

clone_size: -
d_call: -
v_call: TRBV18
j_call: TRBJ2-3
cdr3_nt: TGTGCCAGCTCACCAAACAGCTACTCTAGCACAGATACGCAGTATTTT
cdr3_aa: CASSPNSYSSTDTQYF

clone_size: -
d_call: -
v_call: TRBV10-3
j_call: TRBJ1-5
cdr3_nt: TGTGCCACCGGAAGGGAAAGCAATCAGCCCCAGCATTTT
cdr3_aa: CATGRESNQPQHF

clone_size: -
d_call: -
v_call: TRBV27
j_call: TRBJ1-5
cdr3_nt: TGTGCCTCGGGGCCGAGGAACAATCAGCCCCAGCATTTT
cdr3_aa: CASGPRNNQPQHF

clone_size: once
d_call: -
v_call: TRBV2
j_call: TRBJ1-3
cdr3_nt: TGTGCCAGCAGTGTCTCTTTTAGCTCTGGAAACACCATATATTTT
cdr3_aa: CASSVSFSSGNTIYF

clone_size: -
d_call: -
v_call: TRBV7-7
j_call: TRBJ2-3
cdr3_nt: TGTGCCAGCAGTCGCGGAGAGGCTAGCACAGATACGCAGTATTTT
cdr3_aa: CASSRGEASTDTQYF

clone_size: -
d_call: TRBD2
v_call: TRBV28
j_call: TRBJ2-2
cdr3_nt: TGTGCCAGCAGCGCGGGGGGAATCACCGGGGAGCTGTTTTTT
cdr3_aa: CASSAGGITGELFF

clone_size: -
d_call: -
v_call: TRBV6-5
j_call: TRBJ2-2
cdr3_nt: TGTGCCAGCAGATATAACCCCCTGGGAACCGGGGAGCTGTTTTTT
cdr3_aa: CASRYNPLGTGELFF

clone_size: -
d_call: -
v_call: TRBV27
j_call: TRBJ2-7
cdr3_nt: TGTGCCAGCAGTTTATCGCTTTCAGGGAGGATGGTGGGACAGAAATACGAGCAGTACTTC
cdr3_aa: CASSLSLSGRMVGQKYEQYF

clone_size: -
d_call: TRBD1
v_call: TRBV18
j_call: TRBJ2-7
cdr3_nt: TGTGCCAGCTCCCGGACAGGAGGAGTATTATACGAGCAGTACTTC
cdr3_aa: CASSRTGGVLYEQYF

clone_size: once
d_call: -
v_call: TRBV7-9
j_call: TRBJ2-2
cdr3_nt: TGTGCCAGCAGCTTAGGGCAGCCCGGGGAGCTGTTTTTT
cdr3_aa: CASSLGQPGELFF

clone_size: -
d_call: -
v_call: TRBV9
j_call: TRBJ2-3
cdr3_nt: TGTGCCAGCAGCGCCGGGTTTGCCCGCGATACGCAGTATTTT
cdr3_aa: CASSAGFARDTQYF

clone_size: -
d_call: -
v_call: TRBV19
j_call: TRBJ2-7
cdr3_nt: TGTGCCAGTAGTCTCGGGACATCCTCCTACGAGCAGTACTTC
cdr3_aa: CASSLGTSSYEQYF

clone_size: once
d_call: -
v_call: TRBV11-3
j_call: TRBJ1-4
cdr3_nt: TGTGCCAGCAGCTTGTATGGGGCAACACCTAATGAAAAACTGTTTTTT
cdr3_aa: CASSLYGATPNEKLFF

clone_size: -
d_call: -
v_call: TRBV28
j_call: TRBJ2-7
cdr3_nt: TGTGCCAGCAGTGGCATCGGGTACGAGCAGTACTTC
cdr3_aa: CASSGIGYEQYF

clone_size: -
d_call: -
v_call: TRBV12-5
j_call: TRBJ2-3
cdr3_nt: TGTGCTAGTGCCTTTGGACAGAGCACAGATACGCAGTATTTT
cdr3_aa: CASAFGQSTDTQYF

clone_size: -
d_call: -
v_call: TRBV11-3
j_call: TRBJ1-1
cdr3_nt: TGTGCCAGCAGTTTAGTTGACAGCATGAACACTGAAGCTTTCTTT
cdr3_aa: CASSLVDSMNTEAFF

clone_size: -
d_call: -
v_call: TRBV5-4
j_call: TRBJ2-3
cdr3_nt: TGTGCCAGCAGCCGGGACACTCGCACAGATACGCAGTATTTT
cdr3_aa: CASSRDTRTDTQYF

clone_size: -
d_call: -
v_call: TRBV29-1
j_call: TRBJ2-1
cdr3_nt: TGCAGCGTTAGATCGGTAAATGAGCAGTTCTTC
cdr3_aa: CSVRSVNEQFF

clone_size: -
d_call: -
v_call: TRBV11-3
j_call: TRBJ1-5
cdr3_nt: TGTGCCAGCAGCTTCCCGGGCACGTATAGCAATCAGCCCCAGCATTTT
cdr3_aa: CASSFPGTYSNQPQHF

clone_size: -
d_call: TRBD2
v_call: TRBV27
j_call: TRBJ2-2
cdr3_nt: TGTGCCAGCAGTTTCTCCGCGACTAGCGGGAGACTGCGGGGCACCGGGGAGCTGTTTTTT
cdr3_aa: CASSFSATSGRLRGTGELFF

clone_size: -
d_call: TRBD2
v_call: TRBV7-9
j_call: TRBJ2-7
cdr3_nt: TGTGCCAGCAGCCCCAAACCTCAGAGCGGGAGGATCTCCTACGAGCAGTACTTC
cdr3_aa: CASSPKPQSGRISYEQYF

clone_size: -
d_call: TRBD1
v_call: TRBV11-2
j_call: TRBJ2-7
cdr3_nt: TGTGCCAGCAGCTTAGGGGACAGGGGCTACGAGCAGTACTTC
cdr3_aa: CASSLGDRGYEQYF

clone_size: few
d_call: TRBD1
v_call: TRBV4-3
j_call: TRBJ1-1
cdr3_nt: TGCGCCAGCAGCCAGACAGGGGGCAACACTGAAGCTTTCTTT
cdr3_aa: CASSQTGGNTEAFF

clone_size: -
d_call: -
v_call: TRBV2
j_call: TRBJ1-6
cdr3_nt: TGTGCCAGCAGTGGGCGGCCGGGAGGTTCACCCCTCCACTTT
cdr3_aa: CASSGRPGGSPLHF

clone_size: -
d_call: TRBD1
v_call: TRBV5-1
j_call: TRBJ2-5
cdr3_nt: TGCGCCAGCAGCGTGGACAGGGTCGGAGAGACCCAGTACTTC
cdr3_aa: CASSVDRVGETQYF

clone_size: -
d_call: -
v_call: TRBV5-1
j_call: TRBJ1-3
cdr3_nt: TGCGCCAGCAGCTCGGGGGGGTCTGGAAACACCATATATTTT
cdr3_aa: CASSSGGSGNTIYF